A single sample gave rise to the 18 T cell receptor beta chains below, sequenced in a study of tumor-infiltrating lymphocytes in primary liver carcinoma. Production of TCR beta cDNA used roughly 0.55 ug total RNA together with a constant-region primer. Construction of TCR beta libraries relied on three successive nested multiplex PCR rounds employing slightly modified ARM-PCR. The two initial PCR rounds, about 9 cycles each, used TRBV1-TRBV30 forward and C-beta reverse primers. TCRdb processed the multiplex PCR reads anew with MiXCR; each CDR3 protein has one entry. Among some 64,000 distinct CDR3 sequences, over 60% were seen once, and the ten largest hold around 38%. Co-extraction yielded RNA and DNA from around 18-30 mg of unsorted bulk tissue. Sequencing was performed on liver tumor tissue from sampling region 4. As to subset: tumor region T4, right-lateral pole. The receptor source for this set is a man between 35 and 55 years old with primary liver carcinoma and hepatitis B virus infection.

The gene calls are TRBV11-1 and TRBJ1-1; D is unresolved. V was clipped by 0 bases and J by 1 base, with 15 bases between them. CDR3 size: 17 residues. In germline, CDR1 is SGHAT, CDR2 FQDESV (reference sequence). In DNA form, the CDR3 reads TGTGCCAGCAGCTTAGCGTCGGGCGCCCCCAGGAACACTGAAGCTTTCTTT. Translation gives CASSLASGAPRNTEAFF.

This clonotype was seen only once. Lacking the conserved final phenylalanine or tryptophan, this CDR3 likely reflects a read error. The CDR3: CASRPRTGNTEAFY. CDR3 nucleotides: TGTGCCAGCAGACCTCGGACAGGAAACACTGAAGCTTTCTAT. The gene calls are TRBV12-3 or TRBV12-4 and TRBJ1-1; 7 positions agree with TRBD1. The CDR3 covers 14 residues. V shed 6 bases, J shed 2 bases, and the junction held 6 bases outside the gene matches.

The table lists this clonotype with a few counts. Germline is not matched at one junction end, which may reflect a read error. The chain recombines TRBV12-3 or TRBV12-4 with TRBJ1-4; D is perhaps TRBD1 (6 bases). This CDR3 has 14 residues. The CDR3 region has the DNA TGTGCCAGCAGTTCAACCACAGGGAATGAAAAACTGCTTTTT. It encodes CASSSTTGNEKLLF.

As concerns this clonotype: One junction end disagrees with the germline gene, perhaps due to a read error. V gene TRBV10-3 combines with J gene TRBJ2-2, with D perhaps given as TRBD1 or TRBD2 (5 bases each). This CDR3 has 14 residues. CDR1 and CDR2 (germline): ENHRY, SYGVKD. The CDR3 sequence: CAIRGWDDTGELFF. The CDR3 DNA sequence: TGTGCCATCAGGGGATGGGACGACACCGGGGAGCTGTTCTTT.

This clonotype was counted a few times. The junction departs from the called germline gene at one end, perhaps through a read error. The chain carries TRBV4-1 and TRBJ1-5; weak D call: TRBD1 (5 bases). CDR3 size: 15 residues. The germline gives CDR1 MGHRA, CDR2 YSYEKL. The CDR3, as DNA: TGCGCCAACAGTCCCATAGAGGGGAGCATTCAGCCCCAGCATTTT. It encodes CANSPIEGSIQPQHF.

On this clonotype: A much bigger clone sits one base away, suggesting this may be a read error. CDR3 sequence (DNA): TGCGCCAGCAGCCAAGATGGGTCAGGGCGCGGGGTCAACGTCCTGACTTTC. The encoded protein is CASSQDGSGRGVNVLTF. The rearrangement links TRBV4-3 to TRBJ2-6; D is possibly TRBD2 (6 bases). The CDR3 loop spans 17 amino acids. Germline V gene lookup returns CDR1 LGHNA and CDR2 YSLEER.

The rearrangement joins TRBV29-1 to TRBJ1-2; TRBD1 is a possible D gene (5 bases). The germline V gene encodes CDR1 SQVTM and CDR2 ANQGSEA. The CDR3 is 13 residues long. CDR3 in amino acids: CSAEGDPMHGYTF. The CDR3 DNA sequence: TGCAGTGCTGAAGGGGATCCAATGCATGGCTACACCTTC.

This clonotype was seen repeatedly, ten times or more. V usage is TRBV5-4 and J usage is TRBJ1-6, with D unresolved. There are 16 residues in the CDR3. The germline V gene has CDR1 SGHNT and CDR2 YYREEE (reference sequence). The ends were cut back, 3 bases at V and 7 bases at J, with 17 bases in the middle. The CDR3 nucleotides read TGTGCCAGCAGCTCGCACCCCGGACCGCAGAATTCACCCCTCCACTTT. Translated: CASSSHPGPQNSPLHF.

In regard to this clonotype: A much more abundant neighbour one base away suggests this may be a read error. This likely comes from a read error, as the CDR3 has no conserved phenylalanine or tryptophan at its end. The V call is TRBV29-1, the J call TRBJ2-1; 7 bases align to TRBD2. After removal of 4 bases from V and 12 bases from J, the junction contained 3 bases not matched to a gene. CDR1 and CDR2 from the germline V gene are SQVTM and ANQGSEA. The CDR3 spans 10 residues. The CDR3, as DNA: TGCAGCGTTGGGGAGGGATGGCAGTTCCTC. Translated, it gives CSVGEGWQFL.

Worth noting for this clonotype: This clone may be a read error of a much larger clone one base away. The genes are TRBV28 and TRBJ2-2; D is unresolved. From germline, CDR1 is MDHEN and CDR2 SYDVKM. This CDR3 has 14 amino acids. The CDR3 sequence: CASSRHPNTRELFF. The CDR3 DNA reads as TGTGCCAGCAGTCGACATCCGAACACCAGGGAGCTGTTTTTT.

This clonotype was found many times. The chain links TRBV29-1 to TRBJ2-5; D might be TRBD1 or TRBD2, each matching 6 bases. Germline lookup yields CDR1 SQVTM and CDR2 ANQGSEA. There are 13 residues in the CDR3. V was pared by 2 bases and J by 9 bases, with 16 bases between. The CDR3 region has the DNA TGCAGCGTTGAATCAACAGGGAGGCAGGCCCAGTACTTC. This sequence encodes CSVESTGRQAQYF. Complete variable domain (other parts from reference TRBV29-1 and TRBJ2-5): SAVISQKPSRDICQRGTSLTIQCQVDSQVTMMFWYRQQPGQSLTLIATANQGSEATYESGFVIDKFPISRPNLTFSTLTVSNMSPEDSSIYLCSVESTGRQAQYFGPGTRLLVL.

On this clonotype: Mismatch with germline at one junction end may stem from a read error. The rearrangement links TRBV5-1 to TRBJ2-1; no clear D. The CDR3 length is 13 residues. From germline, CDR1 is SGHRS and CDR2 YFSETQ. Here the CDR3 DNA reads TGCGTCAGCAGCTTGATGACTTTCGATGGGCAGTTCTTC. Translating it yields CVSSLMTFDGQFF.

This clonotype has at least ten counts. The rearrangement links TRBV12-3 or TRBV12-4 to TRBJ2-7; unclear D gene. Trimming left V 2 bases short and J 2 bases short, with 7 bases between. CDR3 length equals 13 residues. The CDR3 bases are TGTGCCAGCAGTTTATCGAGCGCCTACGAGCAGTACTTC. Translation: CASSLSSAYEQYF.

The V and J genes are TRBV6-2 or TRBV6-3 and TRBJ2-1; D may correspond to TRBD1 or TRBD2 (6 bases each). The V end lost 10 bases, the J end lost 10 bases, and 26 bases lay between the germline ends. The germline V gene encodes CDR1 MNHEY and CDR2 SVGEGT. This CDR3 is built from 15 residues. The CDR3 protein is CATRIFLGGGLEQFF. In nucleotides, the CDR3 is TGTGCCACCCGAATATTCCTAGGGGGAGGACTAGAGCAGTTCTTC.

There are a few counts of this clonotype. As DNA, the CDR3 is TGCGCCAGCAGCCAAGACCTCGCGGGGGGCGGGTTCGAAAAACTGTTTTTT. Translation: CASSQDLAGGGFEKLFF. V usage is TRBV4-3 and J usage is TRBJ1-4, with a possible D match to TRBD1 (6 bases). The CDR3 length is 17 residues. Trimming took 0 bases from V and 8 from J, leaving 19 bases between them. Germline values: CDR1 LGHNA, CDR2 YSLEER.

The table lists this clonotype with a count of one. Germline is not matched at one junction end, which may reflect a read error. The rearrangement joins TRBV6-1 to TRBJ1-6; no clear D gene. CDR1 and CDR2 (germline): MNHNS, SASEGT. The CDR3 spans 16 residues. CDR3 loop: CVSSKEALQAYSPLHF. Written as DNA, the CDR3 is TGTGTCAGCAGCAAGGAGGCACTGCAGGCCTATTCACCCCTCCACTTT.

This clonotype was counted a single time. Likely a read error: the CDR3 ends without its conserved phenylalanine or tryptophan. The J gene is TRBJ1-1, the V gene TRBV4-1; weak D call: TRBD1 (5 bases). The ends were cut back, 2 bases at V and 1 base at J, with 8 bases in the middle. Germline CDR1 MGHRA, CDR2 YSYEKL. The CDR3 sequence is 14 residues long. In nucleotides, the CDR3 is TGCGCCAGCAGCCAAATGGACACGAACACTGAAGCTTTCATT. This gives the protein CASSQMDTNTEAFI.

As for this clonotype: The germline gene is not matched at one end of the junction; a read error may be the cause. This chain links TRBV11-3 with TRBJ2-3, with D possibly TRBD2 on 6 matching bases. Germline CDR1 SGHNT, CDR2 YENEEA. The CDR3 sequence is 15 residues long. Here the CDR3 DNA reads TGTGCCAGCAGCCCTGGGGGAGGTGGCACATATACGCAGTATTTT. This gives the protein CASSPGGGGTYTQYF.